These 7 T cell receptor beta chains share one sample of origin, sequenced in a study of shared clonotypes between healthy human individuals (dated by TCRdb to the early 2020s). Library preparation employed the immunoSEQ multiplex PCR assay. TCRdb holds this immuneACCESS table with in-frame rearrangements only. Some clones are missing; in checked studies, unresolved V genes explain under half, and the rest has no known cause. A total of about 730,000 clones appear in this sample, around 77% of them only once. The ten biggest clones cover 1.8% of the sample. The sequencing input was memory CD4+ T cells sorted from blood. The intended sense of this specimen's cell subset or site label: CD45RA-negative fraction. These receptors were taken from a woman aged 25 to 45 in good health.

This clone was seen a few times. Other DNA variants within this sample encode the same CDR3. The chain carries TRBV7-7 and TRBJ2-5; TRBD1 matches 9 bases. Unmatched junction bases numbered 2, after V lost 6 bases and J lost 3 bases. Germline CDR1 SSHAT, CDR2 FNYEAQ (reference sequence). The CDR3 is 13 residues long. The CDR3 nucleotides are TGTGCCAGCAGTCGGGACAGGGAAGAGACCCAGTACTTC. Translation gives CASSRDREETQYF. The variable domain in full, completed from reference TRBV7-7 and TRBJ2-5, reads GAGVSQSPRYKVTKRGQDVTLRCDPISSHATLYWYQQALGQGPEFLTYFNYEAQPDKSGLPSDRFSAERPEGSISTLTIQRTEQRDSAMYRCASSRDREETQYFGPGTRLLVL.

This rearrangement joins TRBV2 to TRBJ2-5; D possibly corresponds to TRBD2 (6 bases). The J call may be mistaken, given a closer DNA end match to TRBJ2-7. This CDR3 spans 14 amino acids. Germline V CDR1 and CDR2: SNHLY, FYNNEI. The DNA for the CDR3 is TGTGCCAGCAGTATAGATTCGGGGGCCTACGAGCAGTACTTC. This gives the protein CASSIDSGAYEQYF.

The V call is TRBV7-9, the J call TRBJ2-3; TRBD2 matches 12 bases. CDR1 and CDR2 (germline): SEHNR, FQNEAQ (reference sequence). V gave up 5 bases and J gave up 7 bases; unmatched junction bases: 7. This CDR3 has 15 amino acids. DNA of the CDR3: TGTGCCAGCAGCCCGACTAGCGGGAGTGGGAATACGCAGTATTTT. It translates to CASSPTSGSGNTQYF. Full variable domain (rest looked up from reference TRBV7-9 and TRBJ2-3): DTGVSQNPRHKITKRGQNVTFRCDPISEHNRLYWYRQTLGQGPEFLTYFQNEAQLEKSRLLSDRFSAERPKGSFSTLEIQRTEQGDSAMYLCASSPTSGSGNTQYFGPGTRLTVL.

This clone turned up a few times. The same CDR3 arises from other DNA sequences in this sample as well. V and J are TRBV27 and TRBJ1-5; D remains unclear. Germline lookup yields CDR1 MNHEY and CDR2 SMNVEV (reference sequence). The CDR3 runs 13 residues. The ends were cut back, 4 bases at V and 2 bases at J, with 6 bases in the middle. CDR3 amino acids: CASSSGGNQPQHF. DNA for the CDR3: TGTGCCAGCAGTTCCGGGGGCAATCAGCCCCAGCATTTT.

This chain links TRBV7-2 with TRBJ2-3; D uncertain. V was pared by 5 bases and J by 4 bases, with 10 bases between. This CDR3 spans 13 amino acids. Germline V gene lookup returns CDR1 SGHTA and CDR2 FQGNSA. CDR3 sequence reads: CASSVRSADTQYF. The CDR3 DNA is TGTGCCAGCAGCGTGAGGTCAGCAGATACGCAGTATTTT.

This sequence joins TRBV7-2 and TRBJ1-3, with D possibly being TRBD1 (6 bases). From germline, CDR1 is SGHTA and CDR2 FQGNSA. V was shortened by 9 bases and J by 2 bases, with 17 bases between the two germline ends. This CDR3 has 15 residues. The CDR3 spells CASEPVGAAGNTIYF. The CDR3 nucleotides are TGTGCCAGTGAACCGGTGGGGGCAGCTGGAAACACCATATATTTT.

This clone occurred many times. The chain couples TRBV6-6 to TRBJ2-7, with 9 bases matching TRBD2. V shed 2 bases, J shed 6 bases, and the junction held 5 bases outside the gene matches. This CDR3 is 14 amino acids long. CDR1 is MNHNY and CDR2 is SVGAGI in the germline V gene (reference sequence). The CDR3 protein is CASSYGSSGIEQYF. The DNA of the CDR3 is TGTGCCAGCAGTTACGGTTCTAGCGGGATCGAGCAGTACTTC.